This T cell receptor (beta chain) was recovered during a study of cytomegalovirus exposure and HLA in healthy donors. Study at large: Prior work identified 100 million to 130 million unique TCR beta sequences in around 170 million T cells.

In the PCR, 60 Vbeta and 13 Jbeta primers were used. Original methodology: It was a later analysis that counted roughly 80 million unique TCR beta chains, of which 8.5 million to 12 million were shared. Using immunoSEQ multiplex PCR, the repertoire was profiled, and TCRdb retains in-frame clones only, with some absent. V, J and clone size were drawn from that table, and D and trimming were deduced from the DNA. Found here are about 200,000 clones, 70% to 85% of them singletons; the top ten hold around 4%. Trimming cost V 2 bases and J 4 bases, with 14 bases left between them. Germline CDR1 and CDR2: SGHVS and FQNEAQ. This CDR3 region has 15 residues. Broader study findings: The authors judged a highly shared variant cluster likely a sequencing artifact.

A note on this clone: Antigen unknown.

Sample: PBMCs. This TCR was recovered from a male donor in good health and CMV-seronegative. V usage is TRBV7-8 and J usage is TRBJ1-2; the D gene is possibly TRBD1 (5 bases). The CDR3, as DNA: TGTGCCAGCAGCTTAACGGGGGACTCTAGCTATGGCTACACCTTC. This sequence encodes CASSLTGDSSYGYTF.